These 30 T cell receptor beta chains came from one sample sequenced in a study of T cell repertoires in cytomegalovirus infection. Which antigens these TCRs recognize remains unknown. From the reads, TCRdb called clonotypes with MiXCR, one entry per CDR3 protein. This repertoire shows about 900,000 distinct CDR3 sequences, around 30% found once; its top ten account for about an eighth. The sequences come from cultured CD8+ T cells from PBMCs, collected from culture after CMV antigen stimulation. The receptors come from a human donor in good health (CMV status not recorded). Some clones in this sample may be carry-over from other donors' samples.

V gene TRBV5-4 combines with J gene TRBJ2-2, with 10 bases aligning to TRBD2. Per germline, CDR1 SGHNT and CDR2 YYREEE (reference sequence). This CDR3 comprises 15 residues. The junction had 9 bases not matched to a gene; V was cut back by 7 bases and J by 6 bases. The chain's CDR3 is CASAIAGGISGELFF. The DNA of the CDR3 is TGTGCCAGCGCAATAGCGGGGGGCATCTCCGGGGAGCTGTTTTTT.

The V gene is TRBV5-1, the J gene TRBJ2-7; D gene unclear. This CDR3 spans 14 amino acids. Germline V gene data show CDR1 as SGHRS and CDR2 as YFSETQ. V shed 0 bases and J shed 5 bases, with 12 bases lying between them. The CDR3 protein is CASSLEVGLDEQYF. The CDR3 coding sequence is TGCGCCAGCAGCTTGGAGGTAGGGCTTGACGAGCAGTACTTC. Full variable domain (outside the CDR3, taken from reference TRBV5-1 and TRBJ2-7): KAGVTQTPRYLIKTRGQQVTLSCSPISGHRSVSWYQQTPGQGLQFLFEYFSETQRNKGNFPGRFSGRQFSNSRSEMNVSTLELGDSALYLCASSLEVGLDEQYFGPGTRLTVT.

This chain joins TRBV5-6 and TRBJ2-3; 7 bases are a match to TRBD2. The CDR3 is 14 amino acids. With 2 bases clipped from V and 6 bases from J, the junction kept 6 bases outside the gene matches. CDR1 and CDR2 from the germline V gene are SGHDT and YYEEEE. The CDR3 DNA sequence: TGTGCCAGCAGCTTTGGGGGGGGACTGGATACGCAGTATTTT. This gives the protein CASSFGGGLDTQYF.

The CDR3 DNA reads TGTGCCATCAGGGGCAGGAGAGATGAGCAGTTCTTC. Amino acids: CAIRGRRDEQFF. The chain carries TRBV10-3 and TRBJ2-1; no definite D call. The CDR3 loop spans 12 amino acids. Germline CDR1 ENHRY, CDR2 SYGVKD. Trimming shortened V by 6 bases and J by 8 bases, and 11 bases separated the two germline ends.

V is TRBV6-5 and J is TRBJ2-3; no definite D call. The CDR3 consists of 14 residues. Germline V gene lookup returns CDR1 MNHEY and CDR2 SVGAGI. V shed 2 bases and J shed 4 bases, with 10 bases lying between them. The CDR3 sequence is CASSYGAASDTQYF. The CDR3 bases are TGTGCCAGCAGTTACGGTGCAGCATCAGATACGCAGTATTTT.

The J gene is TRBJ2-7, the V gene TRBV10-1; possible D gene TRBD2, 7 bases. CDR1 WNHNN and CDR2 SYGVQD come from the germline V gene (reference sequence). This CDR3 has 15 residues. Trimming removed 3 bases at V and 0 bases at J, with 12 bases between. The CDR3 loop reads CASSEGGVSSYEQYF. In nucleotides, the CDR3 is TGCGCCAGCAGTGAAGGGGGGGTAAGCTCCTACGAGCAGTACTTC.

On this clonotype itself: With a much larger clone just one base away, this may be a read error. This chain connects TRBV7-6 to TRBJ2-7; D is undetermined. The CDR3 runs 12 residues. The germline V gene encodes CDR1 SGHVS and CDR2 FNYEAQ. The CDR3: CASSLDGTEQHF. In nucleotides, the CDR3 is TGTGCCAGCAGCTTAGATGGAACCGAGCAGCACTTC.

V and J are TRBV15 and TRBJ2-1; 9 bases are a match to TRBD2. Germline CDR1 LNHNV, CDR2 YYDKDF (reference sequence). The length of the CDR3 is 14 residues. Trimming cost V 4 bases and J 4 bases; bases outside gene matches: 2. The CDR3 loop reads CATSIAGDYNEQFF. As DNA, the CDR3 is TGTGCCACCAGCATAGCGGGGGATTACAATGAGCAGTTCTTC.

This clonotype has a handful of counts. The chain carries TRBV6-1 and TRBJ2-7, with D uncertain. This CDR3 has 14 residues. V dropped 7 bases and J dropped 0 bases, with 13 bases sitting between them. The germline CDR1 and CDR2 sequences are MNHNS and SASEGT. CDR3 loop: CASNINRGSYEQYV. The CDR3 DNA reads as TGTGCCAGCAACATCAACAGAGGCTCCTACGAGCAGTACGTC.

This clonotype appeared many times. V is TRBV7-9 and J is TRBJ1-5; D gene unclear. The CDR3 has 20 amino acids. Germline V gene data show CDR1 as SEHNR and CDR2 as FQNEAQ (reference sequence). The V end lost 2 bases, the J end lost 3 bases, and 26 bases lay between the germline ends. This CDR3 is CASSLINTTFGRSSNQPQHF. The CDR3 DNA reads as TGTGCCAGCAGCTTAATCAACACGACCTTTGGACGGAGCTCCAATCAGCCCCAGCATTTT. The full variable domain, its missing parts supplied by reference TRBV7-9 and TRBJ1-5, is DTGVSQNPRHKITKRGQNVTFRCDPISEHNRLYWYRQTLGQGPEFLTYFQNEAQLEKSRLLSDRFSAERPKGSFSTLEIQRTEQGDSAMYLCASSLINTTFGRSSNQPQHFGDGTRLSIL.

This chain joins TRBV12-3 or TRBV12-4 and TRBJ2-3, with D uncertain. This CDR3 comprises 14 residues. The V end was cut by 3 bases, the J end by 4 bases, with 11 bases between. CDR3 nucleotide sequence: TGTGCCAGCAGTTTTTTTTTCAGTTCAGATACGCAGTATTTT. It is translated as CASSFFFSSDTQYF.

This clonotype has a handful of counts. The junction differs from germline at one of its ends, possibly a read error. This chain's CDR3 is CASSFSPTGELFF. In nucleotides, the CDR3 is TGTGCTAGCAGCTTCTCCCCCACCGGGGAGCTGTTTTTT. This rearrangement joins TRBV7-7 to TRBJ2-2; no firm D call. CDR1 and CDR2 (germline): SSHAT, FNYEAQ (reference sequence). This CDR3 has 13 amino acids.

This sequence joins TRBV25-1 and TRBJ2-7, with D perhaps TRBD1 (5 bases). V was pared by 6 bases and J by 3 bases, with 18 bases between. The CDR3 totals 15 residues. Germline loops: CDR1 MGHDK, CDR2 SYGVNS. The CDR3 spells CASSYGRGSFYEQYF. CDR3 DNA: TGTGCCAGCAGCTATGGAAGGGGCAGCTTCTACGAGCAGTACTTC.

The V call is TRBV5-6, the J call TRBJ1-1, with D possibly being TRBD1 (6 bases). This CDR3 is built from 15 residues. V gave up 2 bases and J gave up 4 bases, with 15 bases separating them. The germline gives CDR1 SGHDT, CDR2 YYEEEE. This CDR3 reads CASSFSLAGVTEAFF. CDR3 sequence (DNA): TGTGCCAGCAGCTTTTCTTTGGCAGGGGTCACTGAAGCTTTCTTT. Looking up the rest from reference TRBV5-6 and TRBJ1-1 gives the full variable domain: DAGVTQSPTHLIKTRGQQVTLRCSPKSGHDTVSWYQQALGQGPQFIFQYYEEEERQRGNFPDRFSGHQFPNYSSELNVNALLLGDSALYLCASSFSLAGVTEAFFGQGTRLTVV.

This clonotype was picked up one time. The rearrangement uses TRBV15 and TRBJ2-5; D gene unclear. Germline CDR1 LNHNV, CDR2 YYDKDF (reference sequence). This CDR3 is 13 amino acids long. The V and J ends lost 1 base and 5 bases respectively, with 8 bases between them. The CDR3, as DNA: TGTGCCACCAGCAGAGCCCGCGGCGAGACCCAGTACTTC. This translates into CATSRARGETQYF.

As concerns this clonotype: A much larger clone lies a single base off, so this may be a read error. This sequence joins TRBV7-2 and TRBJ2-1, with 8 bases aligning to TRBD2. CDR3 length: 16 residues. Germline CDR1 is SGHTA and CDR2 is FQGNSA. The CDR3 sequence: CASSLDFSGAYNGQFF. CDR3 in DNA: TGTGCCAGCAGCTTAGATTTTAGCGGGGCCTACAATGGGCAGTTCTTC.

Only a few counts were recorded for this clonotype. The chain recombines TRBV19 with TRBJ1-2; D gene ambiguous. CDR3 length: 11 residues. Germline V gene sequence: CDR1 LNHDA, CDR2 SQIVND (reference sequence). With 7 bases removed from V and 7 bases from J, the gap between germline ends came to 10 bases. The CDR3 region is CASTTGPGYTF. CDR3 bases: TGTGCCAGTACCACCGGGCCTGGCTACACCTTC.

This clonotype was counted between two and nine times. The chain employs TRBV6-5 and TRBJ1-2; D is undetermined. The V gene's germline CDR1 is MNHEY and CDR2 SVGAGI. The CDR3 extends over 15 amino acids. Trimming stripped 5 bases from V and 0 bases from J, with 13 bases between. The CDR3 bases are TGTGCCAGCAGTCCCGGTGAAGCGACTAACTATGGCTACACCTTC. Translated, it gives CASSPGEATNYGYTF.

V and J are TRBV27 and TRBJ2-1; the match to TRBD2 covers 12 bases. Germline loops: CDR1 MNHEY, CDR2 SMNVEV (reference sequence). The CDR3 is made up of 13 amino acids. Trimming took 4 bases from V and 15 from J; bases not matched to a gene: 7. Here the CDR3 reads CASSSGTSGRLFF. CDR3 nucleotides: TGTGCCAGCAGTTCAGGGACTAGCGGGCGACTGTTCTTC.

This clonotype has at least ten counts. A junction boundary mismatches the germline segment, possibly from a read error. The CDR3 nucleotides read TGTGCTAGCAGCCCTCGGGAGGGTGCCTCACCCCTTTCCTACAATGAGCAGTTCTTC. This sequence encodes CASSPREGASPLSYNEQFF. The chain uses TRBV7-7 and TRBJ2-1, with 8 bases matching TRBD2. The V gene's germline CDR1 is SSHAT and CDR2 FNYEAQ (reference sequence). The CDR3 is made up of 19 amino acids.

This rearrangement joins TRBV7-9 to TRBJ2-2, with 11 bases lining up with TRBD1. CDR1 and CDR2 from the germline V gene are SEHNR and FQNEAQ (reference sequence). CDR3 length equals 15 residues. V dropped 5 bases and J dropped 7; count of bases not matched to a gene: 6. The DNA of the CDR3 is TGTGCCAGCAGCACTCGGGACAGGGGGTTCGGGGAGCTGTTTTTT. It specifies CASSTRDRGFGELFF.

This chain connects TRBV7-6 to TRBJ1-1; D is possibly TRBD1 (5 bases). This CDR3 comprises 14 residues. Germline values: CDR1 SGHVS, CDR2 FNYEAQ. Trimming removed 2 bases from V and 5 bases from J, with 12 bases in between. The CDR3: CASSLQGRGTEAFF. DNA of the CDR3: TGTGCCAGCAGCTTACAGGGACGGGGAACTGAAGCTTTCTTT.

This clonotype was observed a few times. This chain connects TRBV11-2 to TRBJ1-4, with unresolved D. The length of the CDR3 is 12 residues. V was cut by 5 bases and J by 8 bases, with 9 bases left in between. Germline V gene data show CDR1 as SGHAT and CDR2 as FQNNGV. CDR3 sequence: CASSGFDEKLFF. The CDR3 nucleotides read TGTGCCAGCAGCGGGTTCGACGAAAAACTGTTTTTT.

This clonotype was picked up a small number of times. This chain joins TRBV7-9 and TRBJ2-4, with TRBD2 identical over 12 bases. The CDR3 is 16 amino acids. V lost 3 bases to trimming and J lost 10 bases; unmatched junction nucleotides: 10. Per the germline V gene, CDR1 is SEHNR and CDR2 is FQNEAQ (reference sequence). The CDR3 region has the DNA TGTGCCAGCAGCTTCGTGACTAGCGGGGGCCAAAGGATTCAGTACTTC. This sequence encodes CASSFVTSGGQRIQYF. The whole variable domain, filled in from reference TRBV7-9 and TRBJ2-4, reads DTGVSQNPRHKITKRGQNVTFRCDPISEHNRLYWYRQTLGQGPEFLTYFQNEAQLEKSRLLSDRFSAERPKGSFSTLEIQRTEQGDSAMYLCASSFVTSGGQRIQYFGAGTRLSVL.

The chain employs TRBV6-6 and TRBJ1-2; no definite D call. This CDR3 is built from 12 residues. V lost 2 bases and J 10 bases, leaving 11 bases between the germline ends. Germline CDR1 and CDR2: MNHNY and SVGAGI (reference sequence). The CDR3 loop reads CASSYAGNDYTF. DNA of the CDR3: TGTGCCAGCAGTTACGCGGGGAATGACTACACCTTC.

The rearrangement uses TRBV9 and TRBJ1-2, with TRBD1 matching 9 bases. The J segment lost 3 bases and the V segment lost 2 bases, leaving 8 bases of the junction unmatched. CDR1 SGDLS and CDR2 YYNGEE come from the germline V gene. The CDR3 sequence is 16 residues long. CDR3 nucleotide sequence: TGTGCCAGCAGCGTCAAAAGGGACAGGGTGGACTATGGCTACACCTTC. Translating gives CASSVKRDRVDYGYTF.

This sequence joins TRBV5-4 and TRBJ2-5; TRBD2 aligns across 8 bases. There are 15 residues in the CDR3. Germline V gives CDR1 SGHNT, CDR2 YYREEE (reference sequence). Trimming at V came to 4 bases and at J to 1 base, leaving 6 bases not matched to a gene. In DNA form, the CDR3 reads TGTGCCAGCAGCGGTTTTAGCGGGGTCCAAGAGACCCAGTACTTC. Its translation is CASSGFSGVQETQYF.

This clonotype was observed a single time. The chain recombines TRBV6-6 with TRBJ1-2; 10 nucleotides align to TRBD1. Germline V lookup: CDR1 MNHNY, CDR2 SVGAGI (reference sequence). V lost 2 bases to trimming and J lost 8 bases; unmatched junction nucleotides: 11. The CDR3 runs 16 residues. The DNA of the CDR3 is TGTGCCAGCAGTTACGGGAAGACAGGGGGCGCCGAAGGCTACACCTTC. Translation: CASSYGKTGGAEGYTF.

This clonotype occurred a few times. This chain uses TRBV7-2 with TRBJ2-2; maybe TRBD2 (5 bases). V was shortened by 1 base and J by 5 bases, with 14 bases between the two germline ends. The CDR3 length is 16 residues. Germline assignment: CDR1 SGHTA and CDR2 FQGNSA. The CDR3 nucleotides read TGTGCCAGCAGCTTAGGCTTGATAGCGATGACCGGGGAGCTGTTTTTT. Its translation: CASSLGLIAMTGELFF.

CDR3 in DNA: TGTGCCAGCGAGCTGTGGGGCACCGGGGAGCTGTTTTTT. Translation: CASELWGTGELFF. The chain couples TRBV7-2 to TRBJ2-2; no definite D call. Germline loops: CDR1 SGHTA, CDR2 FQGNSA. Deletions cut 8 bases from V and 4 bases from J, with 11 bases between. The CDR3 length is 13 residues.